Listed here are 13 T cell receptor beta chains from one sample, sequenced in a study of shared clonotypes between healthy human individuals. The repertoire was sequenced with immunoSEQ multiplex PCR; TCRdb's copy has only in-frame clones and lacks some. The sample consists of some 2,000,000 clones, 85% to 95% of them appearing once. The sample consisted of naive CD4+ T cells sorted from blood. This sample's subset: CD45RA+ positively selected. These receptors were taken from a man aged 18 to 30 in good health.

The chain employs TRBV11-2 and TRBJ2-1; D might be TRBD1 (6 bases). Trimming shortened V by 5 bases and J by 0 bases, and 11 bases separated the two germline ends. CDR1 and CDR2 (germline): SGHAT, FQNNGV. The CDR3 totals 15 residues. The CDR3 coding sequence is TGTGCCAGCAGCCCAAGGGGGAACTCCTACAATGAGCAGTTCTTC. Its protein product is CASSPRGNSYNEQFF.

The rearrangement links TRBV4-1 to TRBJ2-3, with 7 bases identical to TRBD1. V trimming: 1 base; J trimming: 5 bases; junction bases outside the gene matches: 0. CDR3 length: 13 residues. The germline V gene has CDR1 MGHRA and CDR2 YSYEKL. Here the CDR3 reads CASSQAGGDTQYF. In nucleotides, the CDR3 is TGCGCCAGCAGCCAAGCAGGGGGAGATACGCAGTATTTT.

A remark on this clone: Other DNA sequences in this sample translate to the same CDR3. This sequence joins TRBV5-4 and TRBJ1-2; D may be TRBD1 (5 bases). V was clipped by 2 bases and J by 3 bases, with 11 bases between them. The CDR3 is 14 amino acids. Germline CDR1 is SGHNT and CDR2 is YYREEE (reference sequence). The CDR3 loop reads CASSFPGTDYGYTF. The CDR3 DNA sequence: TGTGCCAGCAGCTTCCCAGGGACGGACTATGGCTACACCTTC.

The chain recombines TRBV30 with TRBJ1-6; D may be TRBD1 (6 bases). The CDR3 sequence is 14 residues long. Germline V gene sequence: CDR1 GTSNPN, CDR2 SVGIG (reference sequence). V was shortened by 7 bases and J by 2 bases, with 12 bases between the two germline ends. CDR3 DNA: TGTGCCTCCCAAGGGGGTCCCTATAATTCACCCCTCCACTTT. Its translation: CASQGGPYNSPLHF.

Only one count was recorded for this clone. The J gene is TRBJ1-3, the V gene TRBV4-1, with 10 bases identical to TRBD1. Per the germline V gene, CDR1 is MGHRA and CDR2 is YSYEKL. J gave up 3 bases and V 1 base, and 6 bases lay outside the gene matches. The CDR3 spans 17 residues. CDR3 nucleotide sequence: TGCGCCAGCAGCCAAGTAGGGACAGGGGCAGGTGGAAACACCATATATTTT. Translating it yields CASSQVGTGAGGNTIYF.

The chain links TRBV28 to TRBJ2-2; TRBD1 agrees at 10 bases. Trimming cost V 4 bases and J 6 bases; bases outside gene matches: 5. CDR3 size: 15 residues. Germline V CDR1 and CDR2: MDHEN, SYDVKM. The CDR3 is CASSSPGQGPGELFF. CDR3 DNA: TGTGCCAGCAGTTCGCCGGGACAGGGGCCCGGGGAGCTGTTTTTT.

A remark on this clone: The sample has other DNA sequences that encode this CDR3 too. The gene calls are TRBV10-3 and TRBJ2-7, with D unresolved. V was pared by 3 bases and J by 0 bases, with 6 bases between. Germline V CDR1 and CDR2: ENHRY, SYGVKD. CDR3 length: 13 residues. The CDR3 DNA follows: TGTGCCATCAGTGATCAGAGCTCCTACGAGCAGTACTTC. Translation: CAISDQSSYEQYF.

V and J are TRBV15 and TRBJ1-2, with 7 bases matching TRBD1. V shed 2 bases, J shed 4 bases, and the junction held 7 bases outside the gene matches. The CDR3 extends over 15 amino acids. Germline loops: CDR1 LNHNV, CDR2 YYDKDF (reference sequence). Written as DNA, the CDR3 is TGTGCCACCAGCAGAACCGACAGGGTGGCCTATGGCTACACCTTC. Amino acids: CATSRTDRVAYGYTF.

The gene calls are TRBV10-2 and TRBJ2-5; 13 bases line up with TRBD2. Germline V gives CDR1 WSHSY, CDR2 SAAADI. Trimming at V came to 9 bases and at J to 5 bases, leaving 6 bases not matched to a gene. The CDR3 has 14 amino acids. The chain's CDR3 is CASRTSGRGETQYF. DNA of the CDR3: TGCGCCAGTAGGACTAGCGGGAGAGGTGAGACCCAGTACTTC.

The CDR3 loop reads CASINPSGQGGPAGAEAFF. Written as DNA, the CDR3 is TGTGCCAGTATTAATCCCAGCGGACAGGGAGGTCCCGCGGGGGCTGAAGCTTTCTTT. The chain has TRBV19 and TRBJ1-1, with TRBD1 matching over 8 bases. V gave up 7 bases and J gave up 6 bases; unmatched junction bases: 25. Germline assignment: CDR1 LNHDA and CDR2 SQIVND (reference sequence). This CDR3 region has 19 residues.

This chain links TRBV18 with TRBJ2-1; possibly TRBD1 for D (6 bases). Trimming stripped 3 bases from V and 7 bases from J, with 16 bases between. The CDR3 extends over 15 amino acids. Looked up from germline, CDR1 is KGHSH and CDR2 is LQKENI. Written as DNA, the CDR3 is TGTGCCAGCTCACCGACGGTCGGACAGTCAAATGAGCAGTTCTTC. This translates into CASSPTVGQSNEQFF.

A word on this clone: This sample also contains other DNA sequences that code for the same CDR3. The chain couples TRBV9 to TRBJ2-3; D gene ambiguous. CDR1 is SGDLS, CDR2 YYNGEE, per germline. This CDR3 has 13 amino acids. Trimming shortened V by 0 bases and J by 6 bases, and 8 bases separated the two germline ends. CDR3 nucleotides: TGTGCCAGCAGCGTAGACGTTACCGATACGCAGTATTTT. Protein sequence: CASSVDVTDTQYF.

To note about this clone: Other DNA sequences within the sample encode an identical CDR3. V gene TRBV30 combines with J gene TRBJ2-1, with D uncertain. The length of the CDR3 is 12 residues. Trimming left V 1 base short and J 6 bases short, with 7 bases between. Germline assignment: CDR1 GTSNPN and CDR2 SVGIG (reference sequence). As DNA, the CDR3 is TGTGCCTGGAGTGGAGGAAGCAATGAGCAGTTCTTC. It specifies CAWSGGSNEQFF. Together with reference TRBV30 and TRBJ2-1, the CDR3 gives the full variable domain: SQTIHQWPATLVQPVGSPLSLECTVEGTSNPNLYWYRQAAGRGLQLLFYSVGIGQISSEVPQNLSASRPQDRQFILSSKKLLLSDSGFYLCAWSGGSNEQFFGPGTRLTVL.